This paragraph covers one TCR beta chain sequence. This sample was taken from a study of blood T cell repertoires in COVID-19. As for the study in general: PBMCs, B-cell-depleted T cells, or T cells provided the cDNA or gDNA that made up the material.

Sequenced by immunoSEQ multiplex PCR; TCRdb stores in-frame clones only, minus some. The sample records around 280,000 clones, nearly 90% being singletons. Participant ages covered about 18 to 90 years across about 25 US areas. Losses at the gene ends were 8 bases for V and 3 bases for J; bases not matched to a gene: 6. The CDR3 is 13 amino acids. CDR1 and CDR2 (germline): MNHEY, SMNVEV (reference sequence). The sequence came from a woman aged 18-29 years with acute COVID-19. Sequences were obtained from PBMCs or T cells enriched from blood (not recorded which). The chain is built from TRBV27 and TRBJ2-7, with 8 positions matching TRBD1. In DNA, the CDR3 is TGTGCCAGCTCGATGGACAGGGACTACGAGCAGTACTTC. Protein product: CASSMDRDYEQYF.